What follows describes a single TCR beta chain. Its target is not known. Germline CDR1 SGHTS, CDR2 YDEGEE. After removal of 2 bases from V and 1 base from J, the junction contained 11 bases not matched to a gene. This CDR3 contains 17 residues. These data are taken from a study of cytomegalovirus exposure and HLA in healthy donors. For the study at large: Ancestry clustering placed around four fifths of around 400 genotyped donors in the Caucasian-associated cluster. Broader study findings: TRBV6-2, TRBV6-3 and other indistinguishable V segments were excluded. Earlier results showed most TCR beta V segments being productive about 87% or about 30% of the time.

The PCR was carried out with 60 Vbeta primers and 13 Jbeta primers. The table came from immunoSEQ multiplex PCR; TCRdb's copy has only in-frame clones and leaves some out. There are some 110,000 clones in the sample; 80% to 90% occur only once, and roughly 1.1% lies in the top ten. Sequenced sample: PBMCs. This chain connects TRBV5-8 to TRBJ1-2, with TRBD1 matching 7 bases. This sequence originates from a woman in her thirties in good health and CMV-seronegative. The CDR3 DNA follows: TGTGCCAGCAGCTTTCAAGGACAGGACCCTCTTAACTATGGCTACACCTTC. Translation: CASSFQGQDPLNYGYTF.